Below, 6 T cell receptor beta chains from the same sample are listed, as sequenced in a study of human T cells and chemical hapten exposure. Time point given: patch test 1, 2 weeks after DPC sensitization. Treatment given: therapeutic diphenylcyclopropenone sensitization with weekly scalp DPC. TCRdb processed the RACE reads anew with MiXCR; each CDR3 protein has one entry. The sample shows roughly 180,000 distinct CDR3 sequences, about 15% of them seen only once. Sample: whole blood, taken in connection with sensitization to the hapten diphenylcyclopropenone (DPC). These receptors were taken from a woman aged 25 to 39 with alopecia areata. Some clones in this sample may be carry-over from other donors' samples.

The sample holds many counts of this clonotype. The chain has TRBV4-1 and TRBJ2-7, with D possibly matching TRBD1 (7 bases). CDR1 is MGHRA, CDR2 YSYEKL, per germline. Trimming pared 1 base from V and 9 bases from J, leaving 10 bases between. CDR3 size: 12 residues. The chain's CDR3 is CASSQAQGGQYF. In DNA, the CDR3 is TGCGCCAGCAGCCAAGCCCAGGGGGGGCAGTACTTC.

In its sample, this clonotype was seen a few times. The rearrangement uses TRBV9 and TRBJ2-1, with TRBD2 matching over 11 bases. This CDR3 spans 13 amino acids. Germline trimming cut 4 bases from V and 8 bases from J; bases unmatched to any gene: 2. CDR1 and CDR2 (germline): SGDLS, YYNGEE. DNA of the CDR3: TGTGCCAGCAGCATGGGACTAGCGGATGAGCAGTTCTTC. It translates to CASSMGLADEQFF.

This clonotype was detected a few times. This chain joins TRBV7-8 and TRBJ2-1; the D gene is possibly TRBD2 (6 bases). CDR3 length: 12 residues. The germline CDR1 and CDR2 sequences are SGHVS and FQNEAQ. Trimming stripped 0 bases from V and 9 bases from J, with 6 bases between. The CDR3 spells CASSLAAGEQFF. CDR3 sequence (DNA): TGTGCCAGCAGCTTAGCAGCGGGTGAGCAGTTCTTC.

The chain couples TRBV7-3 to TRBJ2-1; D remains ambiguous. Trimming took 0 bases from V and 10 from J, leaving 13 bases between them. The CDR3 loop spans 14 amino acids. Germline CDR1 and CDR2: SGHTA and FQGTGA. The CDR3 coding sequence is TGTGCCAGCAGCTTAACGAAGGGTATGGGGGAGCAGTTCTTC. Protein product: CASSLTKGMGEQFF.

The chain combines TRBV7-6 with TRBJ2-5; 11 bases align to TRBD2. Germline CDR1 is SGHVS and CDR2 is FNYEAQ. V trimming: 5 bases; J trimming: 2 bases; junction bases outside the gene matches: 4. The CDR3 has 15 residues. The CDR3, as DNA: TGTGCCAGCAGCCTCGGGACTAGCGGACAAGAGACCCAGTACTTC. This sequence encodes CASSLGTSGQETQYF.

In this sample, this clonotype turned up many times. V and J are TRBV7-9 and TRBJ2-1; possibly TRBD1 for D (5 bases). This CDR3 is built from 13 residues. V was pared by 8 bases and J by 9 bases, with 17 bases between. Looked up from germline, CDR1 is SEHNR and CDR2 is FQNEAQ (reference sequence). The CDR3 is CASAKDRLGEQFF. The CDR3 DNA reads TGTGCCAGCGCCAAAGACAGACTCGGTGAGCAGTTCTTC.